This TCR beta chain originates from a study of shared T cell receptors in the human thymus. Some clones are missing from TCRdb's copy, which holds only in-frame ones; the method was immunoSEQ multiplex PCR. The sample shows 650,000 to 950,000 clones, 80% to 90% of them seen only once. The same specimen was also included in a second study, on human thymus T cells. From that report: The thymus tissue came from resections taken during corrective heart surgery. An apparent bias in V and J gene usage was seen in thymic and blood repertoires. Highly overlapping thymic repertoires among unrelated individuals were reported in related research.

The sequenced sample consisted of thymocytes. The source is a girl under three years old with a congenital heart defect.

The CDR3 DNA reads TGCGCCAGCAGCAGGAGGCTAGCGGGGGGCTTTCAAGAGACCCAGTACTTC. It encodes CASSRRLAGGFQETQYF. This rearrangement joins TRBV5-1 to TRBJ2-5, with 11 bases identical to TRBD2. The CDR3 covers 17 residues. Germline-derived CDR1 and CDR2 are SGHRS and YFSETQ. V lost 4 bases and J lost 2; bases outside the gene matches: 10.